This record concerns one T cell receptor (beta chain) sequence. Original data processing: For nucleated cells, counts were estimated from reference gene primer amplification. Some clones are missing from TCRdb's copy, which holds only in-frame ones; the method was immunoSEQ multiplex PCR. The D gene and trimming were derived from the DNA, and the V and J assignments and clone size from that table. The sample lists just over 90,000 clones, under 90% occurring once. These data belong to a study of blood T cell repertoires in COVID-19. At the level of the study: Sites across the United States, Italy and Spain contributed samples from acute and convalescent COVID-19.

There are 16 residues in the CDR3. The J segment lost 4 bases and the V segment lost 1 base, leaving 4 bases of the junction unmatched. Germline V lookup: CDR1 KGHSH, CDR2 LQKENI. This receptor was identified in a human donor with active COVID-19. The donor label of this sample is uncertain. The sequencing sample was made of peripheral blood. This chain joins TRBV18 and TRBJ2-2, with 9 bases matching TRBD2. CDR3 amino acids: CASSPRSGGTTGELFF. The CDR3 bases are TGTGCCAGCTCACCACGGAGCGGGGGGACCACCGGGGAGCTGTTTTTT.